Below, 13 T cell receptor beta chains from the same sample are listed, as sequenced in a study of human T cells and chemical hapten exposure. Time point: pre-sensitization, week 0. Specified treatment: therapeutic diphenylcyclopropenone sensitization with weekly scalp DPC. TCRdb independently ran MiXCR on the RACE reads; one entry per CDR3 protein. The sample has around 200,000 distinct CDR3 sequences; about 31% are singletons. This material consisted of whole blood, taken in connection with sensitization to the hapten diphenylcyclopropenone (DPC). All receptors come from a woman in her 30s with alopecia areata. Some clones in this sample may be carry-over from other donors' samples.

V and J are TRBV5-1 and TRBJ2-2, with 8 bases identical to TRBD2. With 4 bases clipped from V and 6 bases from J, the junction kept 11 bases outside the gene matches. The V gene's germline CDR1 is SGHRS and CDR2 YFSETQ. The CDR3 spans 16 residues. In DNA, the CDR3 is TGCGCCAGCAGCCCTCCGGGACTAGGGTCGTCCGGGGAGCTGTTTTTT. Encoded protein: CASSPPGLGSSGELFF.

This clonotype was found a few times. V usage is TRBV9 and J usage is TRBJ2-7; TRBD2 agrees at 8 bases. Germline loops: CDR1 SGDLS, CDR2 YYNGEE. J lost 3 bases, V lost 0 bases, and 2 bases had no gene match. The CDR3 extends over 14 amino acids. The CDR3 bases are TGTGCCAGCAGCGTAGCCGGGACTAGCTACGAGCAGTACTTC. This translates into CASSVAGTSYEQYF.

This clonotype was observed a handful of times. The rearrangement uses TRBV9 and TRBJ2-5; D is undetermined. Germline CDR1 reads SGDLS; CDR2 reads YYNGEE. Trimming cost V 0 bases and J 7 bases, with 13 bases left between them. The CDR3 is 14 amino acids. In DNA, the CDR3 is TGTGCCAGCAGCGTAGATCCCGGTCTGCGGACCCAGTACTTC. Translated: CASSVDPGLRTQYF.

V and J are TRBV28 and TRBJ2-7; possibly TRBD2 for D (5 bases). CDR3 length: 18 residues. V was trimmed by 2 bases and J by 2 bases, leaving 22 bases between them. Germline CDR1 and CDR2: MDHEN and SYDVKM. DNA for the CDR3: TGTGCCAGCAGTTTACTCGCACAGCCTGTTGGGGAGACCTACGAGCAGTACTTC. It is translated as CASSLLAQPVGETYEQYF.

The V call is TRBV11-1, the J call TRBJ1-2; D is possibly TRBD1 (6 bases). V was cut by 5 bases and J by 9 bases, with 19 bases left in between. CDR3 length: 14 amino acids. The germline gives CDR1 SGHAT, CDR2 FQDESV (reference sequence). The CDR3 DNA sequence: TGTGCCAGCAGCCCCCCCTCGGTTCGGGACAGCTACACCTTC. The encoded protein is CASSPPSVRDSYTF.

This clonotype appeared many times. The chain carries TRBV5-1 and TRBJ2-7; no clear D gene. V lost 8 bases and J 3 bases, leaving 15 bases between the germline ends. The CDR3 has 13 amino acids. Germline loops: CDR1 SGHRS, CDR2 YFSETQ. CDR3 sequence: CASQSDGNYEQYF. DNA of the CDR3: TGCGCCAGTCAATCGGACGGAAACTACGAGCAGTACTTC.

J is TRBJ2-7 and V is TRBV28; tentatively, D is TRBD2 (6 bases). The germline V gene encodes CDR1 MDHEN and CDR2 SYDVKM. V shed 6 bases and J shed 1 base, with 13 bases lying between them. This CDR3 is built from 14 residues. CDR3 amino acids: CASRASGGSYEQYF. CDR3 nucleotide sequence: TGTGCCAGCAGGGCAAGCGGAGGGTCCTACGAGCAGTACTTC.

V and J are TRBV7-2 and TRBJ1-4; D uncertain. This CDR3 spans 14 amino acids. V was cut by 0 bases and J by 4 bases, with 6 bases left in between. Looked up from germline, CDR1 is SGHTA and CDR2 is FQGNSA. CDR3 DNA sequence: TGTGCCAGCAGCTTAGCGGCGGTTAATGAAAAACTGTTTTTT. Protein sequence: CASSLAAVNEKLFF.

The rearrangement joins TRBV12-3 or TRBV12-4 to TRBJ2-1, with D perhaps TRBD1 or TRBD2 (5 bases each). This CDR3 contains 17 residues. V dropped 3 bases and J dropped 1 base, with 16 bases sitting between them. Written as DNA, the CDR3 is TGTGCCAGCAGTTTCGTCGTGGGGGACGGATCCTACAATGAGCAGTTCTTC. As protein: CASSFVVGDGSYNEQFF.

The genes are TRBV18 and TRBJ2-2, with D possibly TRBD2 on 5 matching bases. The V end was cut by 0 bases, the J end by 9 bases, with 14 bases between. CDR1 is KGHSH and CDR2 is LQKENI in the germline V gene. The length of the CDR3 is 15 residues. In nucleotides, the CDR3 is TGTGCCAGCTCACCACCGGGATCCGCGACTAGGGAGCTGTTTTTT. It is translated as CASSPPGSATRELFF.

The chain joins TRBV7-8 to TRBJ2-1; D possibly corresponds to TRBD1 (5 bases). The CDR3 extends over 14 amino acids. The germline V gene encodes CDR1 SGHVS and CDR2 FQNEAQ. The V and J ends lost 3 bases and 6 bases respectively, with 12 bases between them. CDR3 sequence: CASSLARVFNEQFF. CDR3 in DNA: TGTGCCAGCAGCTTGGCCAGGGTATTCAATGAGCAGTTCTTC.

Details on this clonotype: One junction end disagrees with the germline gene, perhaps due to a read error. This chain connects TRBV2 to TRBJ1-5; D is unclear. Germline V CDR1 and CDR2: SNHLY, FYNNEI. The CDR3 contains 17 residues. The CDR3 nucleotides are TGTGCCAGCAGAGAAGGCCTCCGGCGTACTAGCAATCAGCCCCAGCATTTT. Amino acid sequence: CASREGLRRTSNQPQHF.

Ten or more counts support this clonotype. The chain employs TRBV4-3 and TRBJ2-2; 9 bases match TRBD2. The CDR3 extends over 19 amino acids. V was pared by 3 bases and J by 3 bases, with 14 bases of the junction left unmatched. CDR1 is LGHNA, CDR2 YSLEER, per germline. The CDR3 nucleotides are TGCGCCAGCAGCCACCCCCGGGGTAGCGGGAGAGCGGACACCGGGGAGCTGTTTTTT. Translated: CASSHPRGSGRADTGELFF.